These 21 T cell receptor beta chains were sequenced from one sample in a study of T cell responses to AZD1222 COVID-19 vaccine. Produced via immunoSEQ multiplex PCR; TCRdb's table is partial and in-frame only. This sample has roughly 170,000 clones, with about nine tenths found just once. This sample comprised peripheral blood, obtained on day 0 of AZD1222 vaccination. These receptors originate from an adult in good health.

CDR3 DNA sequence: TGTGCCAGTAGTATAGTAGGGGGTCGACCGCACTCTGGAAACACCATATATTTT. Translating it yields CASSIVGGRPHSGNTIYF. This chain joins TRBV19 and TRBJ1-3, with D possibly matching TRBD1 (6 bases). The CDR3 sequence is 18 residues long. The V end lost 1 base, the J end lost 0 bases, and 16 bases lay between the germline ends. Germline V lookup: CDR1 LNHDA, CDR2 SQIVND (reference sequence).

The rearrangement links TRBV4-1 to TRBJ1-5; 10 bases align to TRBD1. Germline CDR1 is MGHRA and CDR2 is YSYEKL. The CDR3 is 14 amino acids. Germline trimming cut 4 bases from V and 7 bases from J; bases unmatched to any gene: 4. CDR3 DNA sequence: TGCGCCAGCAGCCGGACAGGGGGAGAGCAGCCCCAGCATTTT. This encodes CASSRTGGEQPQHF.

In DNA, the CDR3 is TGTGCCAGCAGCCCTCTCCCAGTCGGGACAGGCTACTCTGGGGCCAACGTCCTGACTTTC. It translates to CASSPLPVGTGYSGANVLTF. The rearrangement joins TRBV3-1 (or the pseudogene TRBV3-2) to TRBJ2-6; 8 nucleotides agree with TRBD1. The CDR3 runs 20 residues. CDR1 is LGHDT, CDR2 YNNKEL, per germline (reference sequence). V shed 4 bases, J shed 0 bases, and the junction held 14 bases outside the gene matches.

The chain recombines TRBV5-4 with TRBJ2-1; no reliable D call. Germline lookup yields CDR1 SGHNT and CDR2 YYREEE (reference sequence). V shed 2 bases and J shed 0 bases, with 9 bases lying between them. The CDR3 has 15 residues. The DNA of the CDR3 is TGTGCCAGCAGCTTAGTCTCGAGCTCCTACAATGAGCAGTTCTTC. Translation gives CASSLVSSSYNEQFF.

J is TRBJ2-6 and V is TRBV18, with 8 positions matching TRBD1. The germline V gene encodes CDR1 KGHSH and CDR2 LQKENI. The CDR3 is 18 amino acids. Trimming removed 2 bases from V and 2 bases from J; junction bases left unmatched: 8. CDR3 coding DNA: TGTGCCAGCTCACCAAGAATACAGGGGGGAGCTGGGGCCAACGTCCTGACTTTC. It translates to CASSPRIQGGAGANVLTF.

This chain uses TRBV6-2 or TRBV6-3 with TRBJ2-7; TRBD2 is a possible D gene (7 bases). V was shortened by 7 bases and J by 3 bases, with 16 bases between the two germline ends. The CDR3 totals 14 residues. CDR1 and CDR2 (germline): MNHEY, SVGEGT. Written as DNA, the CDR3 is TGTGCCAGCATCCCGGGGGGCCGAGGCTACGAGCAGTACTTC. This sequence encodes CASIPGGRGYEQYF.

CDR3: CASSLGGNYGYTF. The CDR3 DNA sequence: TGTGCCAGCAGCCTAGGGGGAAACTATGGCTACACCTTC. This chain links TRBV7-8 with TRBJ1-2; possible D gene TRBD1, 6 bases. Per the germline V gene, CDR1 is SGHVS and CDR2 is FQNEAQ. V dropped 5 bases and J dropped 2 bases, with 9 bases sitting between them. The CDR3 has 13 residues.

V and J are TRBV9 and TRBJ1-6; unclear D gene. The CDR3 extends over 15 amino acids. Trimming removed 0 bases from V and 10 bases from J, with 14 bases in between. Per the germline V gene, CDR1 is SGDLS and CDR2 is YYNGEE. In DNA, the CDR3 is TGTGCCAGCAGCGTAGGAGGGAGGGTGGGGTCACCCCTCCACTTT. Protein sequence: CASSVGGRVGSPLHF.

The chain links TRBV2 to TRBJ1-4; D is perhaps TRBD1 (6 bases). The CDR3 runs 15 residues. CDR1 is SNHLY and CDR2 is FYNNEI in the germline V gene. V lost 4 bases to trimming and J lost 8 bases, with 17 bases between them. CDR3 region: CASSAGGTTTEKLFF. DNA of the CDR3: TGTGCCAGCAGTGCGGGGGGGACAACCACCGAAAAACTGTTTTTT.

The chain joins TRBV7-2 to TRBJ2-7; 9 bases fit TRBD1. Germline CDR1 SGHTA, CDR2 FQGNSA. This CDR3 has 17 residues. V lost 1 base to trimming and J lost 2 bases; unmatched junction nucleotides: 9. The DNA of the CDR3 is TGTGCCAGCAGCTTAGTGCCCTTGGGACAGGGAGCCTACGAGCAGTACTTC. Protein sequence: CASSLVPLGQGAYEQYF.

This clone showed up just once. The chain couples TRBV3-1 (or the pseudogene TRBV3-2) to TRBJ2-2; D may be TRBD1 or TRBD2 (5 bases each). The V and J ends lost 2 bases and 2 bases respectively, with 12 bases between them. The CDR3 spans 16 residues. The germline V gene encodes CDR1 LGHDT and CDR2 YNNKEL (reference sequence). CDR3 sequence (DNA): TGTGCCAGCAGCCAACCCGGGACGGCCAACACCGGGGAGCTGTTTTTT. It encodes CASSQPGTANTGELFF.

This clone is a singleton in its sample. V is TRBV6-2 or TRBV6-3 and J is TRBJ2-2, with D possibly TRBD2 on 6 matching bases. V gave up 0 bases and J gave up 2 bases, with 16 bases separating them. Germline lookup yields CDR1 MNHEY and CDR2 SVGEGT. The CDR3 has 18 amino acids. The CDR3 here is CASSYSPAGRPNTGELFF. CDR3 sequence (DNA): TGTGCCAGCAGTTACTCCCCGGCGGGGCGGCCTAACACCGGGGAGCTGTTTTTT.

Concerning this clone: The junction departs from germline at one end; a sequencing error may be responsible. The V call is TRBV25-1, the J call TRBJ1-3; D unresolved. CDR3 length equals 8 residues. Germline V gene lookup returns CDR1 MGHDK and CDR2 SYGVNS. CDR3 bases: TGTGCCACACACCATGTTGGGTTT. It specifies CATHHVGF.

CDR3 coding DNA: TGTGCCAGCAGTTCGGGCCCTGGGCAGTACTTC. Its protein is CASSSGPGQYF. The V gene is TRBV12-3 or TRBV12-4, the J gene TRBJ2-7; the D is unclear. Trimming pared 4 bases from V and 9 bases from J, leaving 10 bases between. CDR3 size: 11 residues.

The chain carries TRBV6-2 or TRBV6-3 and TRBJ2-1; 8 nucleotides line up with TRBD2. CDR3 length: 16 residues. V gave up 2 bases and J gave up 4 bases; unmatched junction bases: 7. Germline V gene sequence: CDR1 MNHEY, CDR2 SVGEGT. The CDR3 protein is CASSYGAGVVYNEQFF. The CDR3 region has the DNA TGTGCCAGCAGTTACGGAGCGGGGGTTGTATACAATGAGCAGTTCTTC.

The J gene is TRBJ1-4, the V gene TRBV12-3 or TRBV12-4; TRBD1 matches 10 bases. V lost 6 bases, J lost 10 bases, and 5 bases stayed unmatched. The CDR3 consists of 13 residues. CDR3: CASSRGQGVKLFF. The CDR3 DNA reads as TGTGCCAGCAGCCGAGGACAGGGGGTAAAACTGTTTTTT.

The gene calls are TRBV27 and TRBJ1-1; tentatively, D is TRBD1 (6 bases). Germline lookup yields CDR1 MNHEY and CDR2 SMNVEV (reference sequence). The CDR3 consists of 14 residues. V gave up 5 bases and J gave up 4 bases, with 14 bases separating them. CDR3 bases: TGTGCCAGCAGTCGCTACGCAGGGGCCACTGAAGCTTTCTTT. This codes for CASSRYAGATEAFF.

V is TRBV15 and J is TRBJ2-2; tentative D call: TRBD2 (7 bases). This CDR3 is built from 17 residues. V lost 1 base, J lost 2 bases, and 14 bases lay in between. Germline CDR1 is LNHNV and CDR2 is YYDKDF (reference sequence). CDR3 coding DNA: TGTGCCACCAGCAGAGTTTTGGCGGGGGCCAACACCGGGGAGCTGTTTTTT. Translated, it gives CATSRVLAGANTGELFF. The full variable domain, with the rest looked up from reference TRBV15 and TRBJ2-2, is DAMVIQNPRYQVTQFGKPVTLSCSQTLNHNVMYWYQQKSSQAPKLLFHYYDKDFNNEADTPDNFQSRRPNTSFCFLDIRSPGLGDTAMYLCATSRVLAGANTGELFFGEGSRLTVL.

This chain connects TRBV6-5 to TRBJ1-6; no definite D call. CDR1 is MNHEY and CDR2 is SVGAGI in the germline V gene. Trimming left V 2 bases short and J 6 bases short, with 14 bases between. The CDR3 totals 16 residues. The CDR3 region has the DNA TGTGCCAGCAGTTACCAGACCCTTCGCCTTAATTCACCCCTCCACTTT. Translation gives CASSYQTLRLNSPLHF.

This chain uses TRBV9 with TRBJ2-5; 13 positions match TRBD2. The CDR3 is 16 residues long. The trim removed 2 bases at V and 5 bases at J, leaving 6 bases unmatched. CDR1 and CDR2 (germline): SGDLS, YYNGEE. DNA of the CDR3: TGTGCCAGCAGCGTGACTAGCGGGGGGCCGGGGGAGACCCAGTACTTC. Translating it yields CASSVTSGGPGETQYF.

This clone was seen only once. V is TRBV6-2 or TRBV6-3 and J is TRBJ2-2; 10 bases map to TRBD1. Trimming at V came to 2 bases and at J to 2 bases, leaving 8 bases not matched to a gene. The CDR3 sequence is 18 residues long. The germline V gene has CDR1 MNHEY and CDR2 SVGEGT. The CDR3 loop is CASSYPTGGPKNTGELFF. Written as DNA, the CDR3 is TGTGCCAGCAGTTACCCGACAGGGGGCCCCAAAAACACCGGGGAGCTGTTTTTT.